What follows are 5 T cell receptor beta chains derived from one specimen sequenced in a study of T cells in Graves' hyperthyroidism and ophthalmopathy. The CDR3 regions of TCR beta were amplified from RNA transcripts. TCR CDR3 underwent first-round RT-PCR with the HTBI primer set. TCRdb ran MiXCR on the multiplex PCR reads and lists one entry per CDR3 protein. The sample contains around 300,000 distinct CDR3 sequences, approximately 13% of which appear only once. The sample taken for sequencing was blood. These receptor sequences come from a woman aged 40 to 49 with Graves' hyperthyroidism.

In its sample, this clonotype was seen many times. The gene calls are TRBV7-3 and TRBJ2-3, with D maybe TRBD2 (6 bases). CDR1 is SGHTA and CDR2 is FQGTGA in the germline V gene. This CDR3 is 14 amino acids long. Trimming took 5 bases from V and 0 from J, leaving 9 bases between them. Here the CDR3 reads CASSRSGSTDTQYF. CDR3 in DNA: TGTGCCAGCAGCAGGAGCGGGAGCACAGATACGCAGTATTTT. The whole variable domain, remainder taken from reference TRBV7-3 and TRBJ2-3, is GAGVSQTPSNKVTEKGKYVELRCDPISGHTALYWYRQSLGQGPEFLIYFQGTGAADDSGLPNDRFFAVRPEGSVSTLKIQRTERGDSAVYLCASSRSGSTDTQYFGPGTRLTVL.

CDR3 sequence (DNA): TGCGCCAGCAGCTTGTTGTCTAGCGGGAGAGGCTCCCGAGAGACCCAGTACTTC. Translation gives CASSLLSSGRGSRETQYF. The chain uses TRBV5-1 and TRBJ2-5; 10 bases map to TRBD2. Germline lookup yields CDR1 SGHRS and CDR2 YFSETQ. V lost 1 base, J lost 4 bases, and 13 bases stayed unmatched. The CDR3 is made up of 18 amino acids.

The table lists this clonotype with many counts. V gene TRBV18 combines with J gene TRBJ1-1; 8 bases fit TRBD1. With 8 bases clipped from V and 8 bases from J, the junction kept 7 bases outside the gene matches. This CDR3 has 12 amino acids. From germline, CDR1 is KGHSH and CDR2 LQKENI. The CDR3 DNA follows: TGTGCCAGCAGAACTGGGACAGGCGAAGCTTTCTTT. Its protein product is CASRTGTGEAFF.

This clonotype has at least ten counts. This rearrangement joins TRBV20-1 to TRBJ1-2, with a weak D call TRBD1 (6 bases). The CDR3 has 14 amino acids. Germline lookup yields CDR1 DFQATT and CDR2 SNEGSKA (reference sequence). Here the CDR3 DNA reads TGCAGCCCCCCGGACAGTTTAAGAGACTATGGCTACACCTTC. This codes for CSPPDSLRDYGYTF.

This clonotype came up many times. The CDR3 DNA sequence: TGTGCCAGCAGCCCTACTAGCGGGAGCTCCTACGAGCAGTACTTC. Amino acids: CASSPTSGSSYEQYF. The chain carries TRBV7-2 and TRBJ2-7; 11 positions agree with TRBD2. Germline lookup yields CDR1 SGHTA and CDR2 FQGNSA. V lost 5 bases and J lost 0; bases outside the gene matches: 3. The CDR3 sequence is 15 residues long.